This entry lists 20 T cell receptor beta chains sequenced from one sample in a study of blood T cell repertoires in COVID-19. The protocol was immunoSEQ multiplex PCR, while the TCRdb copy is restricted to in-frame clones and leaves out a portion. The sample has approximately 280,000 clones, 70% to 90% seen once. The sequenced material came from peripheral blood. These receptors all come from a woman aged 55-70 years with acute or convalescent COVID-19.

This clone was seen ten or more times. The chain uses TRBV4-3 and TRBJ2-3; 8 bases map to TRBD2. The junction had 3 bases not matched to a gene; V was cut back by 0 bases and J by 4 bases. The CDR3 is 15 amino acids. Germline V gives CDR1 LGHNA, CDR2 YSLEER. Written as DNA, the CDR3 is TGCGCCAGCAGCCAAGATTTCGGGAGGGCAGATACGCAGTATTTT. It codes for CASSQDFGRADTQYF.

This clone showed up just once. The DNA of the CDR3 is TGTGCCAGCTCAGGGGCCGTGGCCATGAACACTGAAGCTTTCTTT. It is translated as CASSGAVAMNTEAFF. J is TRBJ1-1 and V is TRBV18, with D perhaps matching TRBD1 (5 bases). Trimming cost V 5 bases and J 0 bases, with 13 bases left between them. Germline values: CDR1 KGHSH, CDR2 LQKENI. This CDR3 region has 15 residues.

The rearrangement uses TRBV7-2 and TRBJ2-3; 7 positions match TRBD1. The V gene end was trimmed by 5 bases and the J gene end by 6 bases; junction bases not matched to a gene: 8. The CDR3 has 14 amino acids. Germline-derived CDR1 and CDR2 are SGHTA and FQGNSA. This CDR3 is CASSQRQGRDTQYF. CDR3 bases: TGTGCCAGCAGCCAAAGACAGGGTAGGGATACGCAGTATTTT. The full variable domain, its missing parts supplied by reference TRBV7-2 and TRBJ2-3, is GAGVSQSPSNKVTEKGKDVELRCDPISGHTALYWYRQSLGQGLEFLIYFQGNSAPDKSGLPSDRFSAERTGGSVSTLTIQRTQQEDSAVYLCASSQRQGRDTQYFGPGTRLTVL.

A remark on this clone: The same CDR3 arises from other DNA sequences in this sample as well. The V and J genes are TRBV5-1 and TRBJ1-5, with a weak D call TRBD1 (5 bases). The CDR3 loop spans 14 amino acids. The V and J ends lost 0 bases and 5 bases respectively, with 9 bases between them. The germline V gene has CDR1 SGHRS and CDR2 YFSETQ. CDR3 DNA: TGCGCCAGCAGCTTGGGTCAGGGCGATCAGCCCCAGCATTTT. Encoded protein: CASSLGQGDQPQHF.

This clone was detected once. The J gene is TRBJ1-2, the V gene TRBV18; TRBD1 aligns across 8 bases. From germline, CDR1 is KGHSH and CDR2 LQKENI. This CDR3 is built from 15 residues. V lost 3 bases and J lost 2; bases outside the gene matches: 5. The CDR3, as DNA: TGTGCCAGCTCACCTCCGACAGGGGCGAACTATGGCTACACCTTC. This encodes CASSPPTGANYGYTF. Drawing the rest from reference TRBV18 and TRBJ1-2, the complete variable domain is NAGVMQNPRHLVRRRGQEARLRCSPMKGHSHVYWYRQLPEEGLKFMVYLQKENIIDESGMPKERFSAEFPKEGPSILRIQQVVRGDSAAYFCASSPPTGANYGYTFGSGTRLTVV.

This rearrangement joins TRBV2 to TRBJ2-2; possibly TRBD1 for D (6 bases). This CDR3 region has 14 residues. Per germline, CDR1 SNHLY and CDR2 FYNNEI. Trimming removed 7 bases at V and 7 bases at J, with 16 bases between. The CDR3: CASKSNRAGGELFF. The DNA of the CDR3 is TGTGCCAGCAAATCCAACAGGGCCGGCGGGGAGCTGTTTTTT.

This chain connects TRBV29-1 to TRBJ1-4; a possible D gene is TRBD1 (5 bases). V was cut by 6 bases and J by 4 bases, with 6 bases left in between. Looked up from germline, CDR1 is SQVTM and CDR2 is ANQGSEA. There are 11 residues in the CDR3. CDR3 protein: CSVTDNEKLFF. As DNA, the CDR3 is TGCAGCGTGACAGATAATGAAAAACTGTTTTTT.

The rearrangement joins TRBV9 to TRBJ2-3; D ambiguous. Deletions cut 4 bases from V and 2 bases from J, with 5 bases between. Germline V gene data show CDR1 as SGDLS and CDR2 as YYNGEE. The CDR3 contains 12 residues. CDR3 amino acids: CASSPTTDTQYF. As DNA, the CDR3 is TGTGCCAGCAGCCCTACCACAGATACGCAGTATTTT.

The chain uses TRBV6-5 and TRBJ2-5; 8 bases match TRBD1. The V segment lost 6 bases and the J segment 2 bases; nucleotides outside the gene matches: 5. Germline values: CDR1 MNHEY, CDR2 SVGAGI. The CDR3 is 14 residues long. The CDR3 nucleotides read TGTGCCAGCAGCAAGGACAGGGTACAAGAGACCCAGTACTTC. Its translation: CASSKDRVQETQYF.

The chain recombines TRBV28 with TRBJ1-6; TRBD1 aligns across 8 bases. Germline V lookup: CDR1 MDHEN, CDR2 SYDVKM. V lost 7 bases and J lost 10; bases outside the gene matches: 9. The CDR3 is 14 amino acids. The CDR3 sequence: CASIPQGGNSPLHF. The CDR3 region has the DNA TGTGCCAGCATCCCACAGGGGGGGAACTCACCCCTCCACTTT.

This clone appeared once. The CDR3 loop reads CASSSGEDTQYF. The CDR3 coding sequence is TGTGCCAGCAGCAGCGGCGAAGATACGCAGTATTTT. The J gene is TRBJ2-3, the V gene TRBV2, with a weak D call TRBD2 (5 bases). Between the trimmed V and J ends, which lost 6 bases and 5 bases, there was a span of 9 bases. The CDR3 sequence is 12 residues long. Germline V lookup: CDR1 SNHLY, CDR2 FYNNEI.

The J gene is TRBJ1-2, the V gene TRBV9; D is ambiguous. Germline CDR1 is SGDLS and CDR2 is YYNGEE. The CDR3 runs 15 residues. The V end lost 4 bases, the J end lost 0 bases, and 13 bases lay between the germline ends. This CDR3 is CASSRPSGANYGYTF. CDR3 in DNA: TGTGCCAGCAGCAGACCCTCGGGTGCTAACTATGGCTACACCTTC. Combining the CDR3 with reference TRBV9 and TRBJ1-2 gives the whole variable domain DSGVTQTPKHLITATGQRVTLRCSPRSGDLSVYWYQQSLDQGLQFLIQYYNGEERAKGNILERFSAQQFPDLHSELNLSSLELGDSALYFCASSRPSGANYGYTFGSGTRLTVV.

This sequence joins TRBV12-3 or TRBV12-4 and TRBJ1-5; perhaps TRBD1 as D (6 bases). The CDR3 runs 13 residues. V was clipped by 3 bases and J by 6 bases, with 9 bases between them. In nucleotides, the CDR3 is TGTGCCAGCAGTTTGGTACAGGGTCAGCCCCAGCATTTT. It yields the protein CASSLVQGQPQHF.

J is TRBJ2-7 and V is TRBV29-1, with TRBD1 matching over 7 bases. The CDR3 has 12 residues. Per germline, CDR1 SQVTM and CDR2 ANQGSEA. After removal of 4 bases from V and 1 base from J, the junction contained 1 base not matched to a gene. For the CDR3, the DNA is TGCAGCGTTGGGGACAGATCCTACGAGCAGTACTTC. Translation gives CSVGDRSYEQYF.

The chain has TRBV19 and TRBJ2-7, with no clear D. Trimming pared 1 base from V and 2 bases from J, leaving 6 bases between. The germline V gene has CDR1 LNHDA and CDR2 SQIVND (reference sequence). The CDR3 loop spans 13 amino acids. As DNA, the CDR3 is TGTGCCAGTAGTATAGGTCGAGCCTACGAGCAGTACTTC. The encoded protein is CASSIGRAYEQYF.

The chain is built from TRBV5-1 and TRBJ1-6; 10 nucleotides agree with TRBD1. Germline-derived CDR1 and CDR2 are SGHRS and YFSETQ. With V trimmed by 0 bases and J by 9 bases, 6 bases remained unmatched. The CDR3 totals 16 residues. For the CDR3, the DNA is TGCGCCAGCAGCTTGGGGGGGACAGGGGTCCGTTCACCCCTCCACTTT. Translating it yields CASSLGGTGVRSPLHF. The full variable domain, rest sourced from reference TRBV5-1 and TRBJ1-6, is KAGVTQTPRYLIKTRGQQVTLSCSPISGHRSVSWYQQTPGQGLQFLFEYFSETQRNKGNFPGRFSGRQFSNSRSEMNVSTLELGDSALYLCASSLGGTGVRSPLHFGNGTRLTVT.

The chain combines TRBV5-1 with TRBJ2-7; weak D call: TRBD1 (6 bases). V lost 0 bases and J 7 bases, leaving 17 bases between the germline ends. This CDR3 comprises 15 residues. CDR1 and CDR2 (germline): SGHRS, YFSETQ. The CDR3, as DNA: TGCGCCAGCAGCTTGGCAATCTGGGGGACAAGGGAGCAGTACTTC. Its protein product is CASSLAIWGTREQYF. The full variable domain, rest sourced from reference TRBV5-1 and TRBJ2-7, is KAGVTQTPRYLIKTRGQQVTLSCSPISGHRSVSWYQQTPGQGLQFLFEYFSETQRNKGNFPGRFSGRQFSNSRSEMNVSTLELGDSALYLCASSLAIWGTREQYFGPGTRLTVT.

The gene calls are TRBV18 and TRBJ2-1; TRBD2 agrees at 9 bases. Trimming at V came to 3 bases and at J to 1 base, leaving 1 base not matched to a gene. CDR3 length: 15 amino acids. Looked up from germline, CDR1 is KGHSH and CDR2 is LQKENI. In nucleotides, the CDR3 is TGTGCCAGCTCACCCCTAGCGGGGTCCTACAATGAGCAGTTCTTC. Encoded protein: CASSPLAGSYNEQFF. The full variable domain, in which reference TRBV18 and TRBJ2-1 provide the parts outside the CDR3, is NAGVMQNPRHLVRRRGQEARLRCSPMKGHSHVYWYRQLPEEGLKFMVYLQKENIIDESGMPKERFSAEFPKEGPSILRIQQVVRGDSAAYFCASSPLAGSYNEQFFGPGTRLTVL.

This clone showed up just once. The chain combines TRBV5-1 with TRBJ2-3; unclear D gene. Germline CDR1 and CDR2: SGHRS and YFSETQ. V shed 0 bases and J shed 2 bases, with 7 bases lying between them. There are 14 residues in the CDR3. This CDR3 reads CASSLEWATDTQYF. The CDR3 nucleotides read TGCGCCAGCAGCTTGGAGTGGGCCACAGATACGCAGTATTTT.

The chain joins TRBV28 to TRBJ2-6; 9 bases map to TRBD2. The CDR3 totals 19 residues. CDR1 MDHEN and CDR2 SYDVKM come from the germline V gene. The J segment lost 0 bases and the V segment lost 6 bases, leaving 12 bases of the junction unmatched. This chain's CDR3 is CASREALAGGSSGANVLTF. The CDR3 DNA sequence: TGTGCCAGCAGGGAAGCACTAGCGGGCGGTAGCTCTGGGGCCAACGTCCTGACTTTC.